This is a list of T cell receptor beta chains from one sample in a study of cytomegalovirus exposure and HLA in healthy donors. Assay used: immunoSEQ multiplex PCR; TCRdb lists only in-frame clones, some missing. The sample yields 200,000 or so clones, about 89% seen once. Sequencing input: PBMCs. The source of these receptors is a woman aged 18-35 years in good health and CMV-seronegative. CDR3s include the opening cysteine and the closing phenylalanine or tryptophan. A D gene is named only where the DNA matches it firmly. Clone size, where shown, is once, few, many, or a class for clones that have expanded.

d_gene | abundance | j_gene | v_gene | CDR3nt | CDR3aa
NA | NA | TRBJ2-7 | TRBV14 | TGTGCCAGCAGCCCTAGTGTCGGCGAGCAGTACTTC | CASSPSVGEQYF
NA | NA | TRBJ1-2 | TRBV5-1 | TGCGCCAGCAGACGGACAGTCGAGAACTATGGCTACACCTTC | CASRRTVENYGYTF
NA | once | TRBJ1-5 | TRBV5-5 | TGTGCCAGCAGCTTGAAACGGAGCAATCAGCCCCAGCATTTT | CASSLKRSNQPQHF
NA | NA | TRBJ2-5 | TRBV19 | TGTGCCAGTAGTAGGGTTGGGCGAGAGACCCAGTACTTC | CASSRVGRETQYF
TRBD2 | once | TRBJ2-1 | TRBV5-4 | TGTGCCAGCAGCCCAGTTACTAGCGGGGGATACAATGAGCAGTTCTTC | CASSPVTSGGYNEQFF
TRBD1 | NA | TRBJ1-2 | TRBV30 | TGTGCCTGGAGTCTCCCAAAGCACGGGACAGGGTATGGCTACACCTTC | CAWSLPKHGTGYGYTF
NA | NA | TRBJ2-2 | TRBV29-1 | TGCAGCGTTGTTCAATCAGCCGGGGAGCTGTTTTTT | CSVVQSAGELFF
TRBD2 | NA | TRBJ2-1 | TRBV14 | TGTGCCAGCAGCCAAGGGGTTAGCGGGAGAAATGAGCAGTTCTTC | CASSQGVSGRNEQFF
TRBD1 | NA | TRBJ1-4 | TRBV6-6 | TGTGCCAGCAACGAGGACAGGGATGAAAAACTGTTTTTT | CASNEDRDEKLFF
NA | once | TRBJ2-7 | TRBV7-8 | TGTGCCAGCAGCTCCCGGGACGGGAGTCTCTCCTACGAGCAGTACTTC | CASSSRDGSLSYEQYF
TRBD2 | NA | TRBJ2-2 | TRBV6-6 | TGTGCCAGCAGTCTACTAGCGGGAGAGAGGACCGGGGAGCTGTTTTTT | CASSLLAGERTGELFF
TRBD1 | NA | TRBJ2-1 | TRBV13 | TGTGCCAGCAGTCAACAGGGGACGATACTCAGGGAGCAGTTCTTC | CASSQQGTILREQFF
NA | once | TRBJ2-5 | TRBV30 | TGTGCCTGGAGTACGGGACACGGCGACGAGACCCAGTACTTC | CAWSTGHGDETQYF
NA | NA | TRBJ1-1 | TRBV11-2 | TGTGCCAGCAGCCCCCCGGGAGCTTTCTTT | CASSPPGAFF
NA | NA | TRBJ2-2 | TRBV28 | TGTGCCAGCAGTTTGGGCCACACCGGGGAGCTGTTTTTT | CASSLGHTGELFF